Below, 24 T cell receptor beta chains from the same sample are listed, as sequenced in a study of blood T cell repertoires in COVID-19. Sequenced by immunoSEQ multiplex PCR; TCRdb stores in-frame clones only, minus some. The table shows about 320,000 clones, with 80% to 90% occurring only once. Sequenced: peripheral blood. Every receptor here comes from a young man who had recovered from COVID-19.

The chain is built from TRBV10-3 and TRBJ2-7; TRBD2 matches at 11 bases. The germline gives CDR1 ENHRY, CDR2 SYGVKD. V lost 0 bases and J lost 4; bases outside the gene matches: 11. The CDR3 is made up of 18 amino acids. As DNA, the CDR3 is TGTGCCATCAGTGAGTCAAGGAGGACTAGCGGGTCGTTTTACGAGCAGTACTTC. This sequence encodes CAISESRRTSGSFYEQYF.

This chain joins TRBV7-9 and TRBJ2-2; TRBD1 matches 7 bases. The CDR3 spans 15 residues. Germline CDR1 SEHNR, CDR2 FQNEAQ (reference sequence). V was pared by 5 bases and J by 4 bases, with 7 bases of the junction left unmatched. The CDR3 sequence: CASSPGQWTTGELFF. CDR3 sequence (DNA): TGTGCCAGCAGCCCGGGACAGTGGACCACCGGGGAGCTGTTTTTT.

CDR3 sequence: CASSSVGALYEQYF. As DNA, the CDR3 is TGTGCCAGCAGTTCCGTCGGAGCCCTCTACGAGCAGTACTTC. The chain recombines TRBV27 with TRBJ2-7; the D is unclear. Trimming shortened V by 4 bases and J by 3 bases, and 13 bases separated the two germline ends. Germline values: CDR1 MNHEY, CDR2 SMNVEV (reference sequence). CDR3 length equals 14 residues.

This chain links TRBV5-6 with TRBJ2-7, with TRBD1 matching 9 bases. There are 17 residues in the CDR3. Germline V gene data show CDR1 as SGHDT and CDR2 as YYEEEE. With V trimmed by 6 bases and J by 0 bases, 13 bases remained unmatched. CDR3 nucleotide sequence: TGTGCCAGCACCAAAGAAACAGGGGGCCACCACTCCTACGAGCAGTACTTC. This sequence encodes CASTKETGGHHSYEQYF.

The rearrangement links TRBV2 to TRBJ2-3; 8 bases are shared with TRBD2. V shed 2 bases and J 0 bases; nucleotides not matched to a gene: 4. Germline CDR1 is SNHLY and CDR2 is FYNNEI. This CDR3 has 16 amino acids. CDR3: CASSERASGSTDTQYF. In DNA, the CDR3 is TGTGCCAGCAGTGAAAGGGCTAGCGGGAGCACAGATACGCAGTATTTT.

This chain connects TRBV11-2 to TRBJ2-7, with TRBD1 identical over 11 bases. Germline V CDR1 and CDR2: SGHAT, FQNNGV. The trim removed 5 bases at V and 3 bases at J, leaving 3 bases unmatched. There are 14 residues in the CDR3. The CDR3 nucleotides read TGTGCCAGCAGCCCGGACAGGGGGCACTACGAGCAGTACTTC. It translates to CASSPDRGHYEQYF.

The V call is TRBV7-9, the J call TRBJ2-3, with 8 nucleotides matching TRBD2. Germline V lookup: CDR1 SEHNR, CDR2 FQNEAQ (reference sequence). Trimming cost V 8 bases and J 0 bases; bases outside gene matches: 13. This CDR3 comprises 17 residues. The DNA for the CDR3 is TGTGCCAGCGGCCTCATAGCGGGGTTACCTAGCACAGATACGCAGTATTTT. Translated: CASGLIAGLPSTDTQYF.

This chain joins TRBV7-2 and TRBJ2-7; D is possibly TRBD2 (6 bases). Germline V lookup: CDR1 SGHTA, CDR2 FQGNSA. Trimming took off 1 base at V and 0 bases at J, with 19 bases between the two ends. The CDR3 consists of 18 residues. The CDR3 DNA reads TGTGCCAGCAGCTTAGGATGGGGGGACTTGCCGAGCTCCTACGAGCAGTACTTC. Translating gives CASSLGWGDLPSSYEQYF.

The CDR3 reads CASSLAVPDYGYTF. DNA of the CDR3: TGTGCCAGCAGCTTAGCGGTCCCGGACTATGGCTACACCTTC. V is TRBV7-2 and J is TRBJ1-2, with no clear D. Germline loops: CDR1 SGHTA, CDR2 FQGNSA. There are 14 residues in the CDR3. The ends were cut back, 0 bases at V and 3 bases at J, with 8 bases in the middle.

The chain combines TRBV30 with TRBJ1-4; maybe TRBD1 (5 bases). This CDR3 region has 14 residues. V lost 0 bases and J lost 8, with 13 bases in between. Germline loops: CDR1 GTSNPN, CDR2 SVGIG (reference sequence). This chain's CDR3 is CAWSVGTGGEKLFF. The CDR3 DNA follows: TGTGCCTGGAGTGTAGGGACGGGAGGAGAAAAACTGTTTTTT.

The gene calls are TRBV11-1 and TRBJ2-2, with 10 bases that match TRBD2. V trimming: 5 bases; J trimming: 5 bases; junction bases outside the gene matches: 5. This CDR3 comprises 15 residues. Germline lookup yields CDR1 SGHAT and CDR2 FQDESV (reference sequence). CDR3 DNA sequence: TGTGCCAGCAGCCCCAGACTAGCGGGTACCGGGGAGCTGTTTTTT. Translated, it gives CASSPRLAGTGELFF.

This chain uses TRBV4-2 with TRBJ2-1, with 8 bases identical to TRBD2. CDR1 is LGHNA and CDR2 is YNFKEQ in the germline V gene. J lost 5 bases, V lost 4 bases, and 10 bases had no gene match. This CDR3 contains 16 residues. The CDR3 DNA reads TGTGCCAGCAGCCGTCAAGCGGGGGTACTCCACAATGAGCAGTTCTTC. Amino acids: CASSRQAGVLHNEQFF.

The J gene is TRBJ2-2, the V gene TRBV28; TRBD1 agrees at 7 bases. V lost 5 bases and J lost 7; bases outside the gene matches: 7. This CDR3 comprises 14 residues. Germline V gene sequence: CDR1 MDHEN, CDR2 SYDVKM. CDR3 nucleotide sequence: TGTGCCAGCAGTAGCGCAGGGGGTATCGGGGAGCTGTTTTTT. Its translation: CASSSAGGIGELFF. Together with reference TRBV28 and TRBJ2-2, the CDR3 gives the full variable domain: DVKVTQSSRYLVKRTGEKVFLECVQDMDHENMFWYRQDPGLGLRLIYFSYDVKMKEKGDIPEGYSVSREKKERFSLILESASTNQTSMYLCASSSAGGIGELFFGEGSRLTVL.

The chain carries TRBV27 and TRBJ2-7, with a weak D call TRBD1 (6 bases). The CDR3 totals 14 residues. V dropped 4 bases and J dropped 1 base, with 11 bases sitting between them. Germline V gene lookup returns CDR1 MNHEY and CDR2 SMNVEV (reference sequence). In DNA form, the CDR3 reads TGTGCCAGCAGTTCCTACAGGGTGTCCTACGAGCAGTACTTC. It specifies CASSSYRVSYEQYF.

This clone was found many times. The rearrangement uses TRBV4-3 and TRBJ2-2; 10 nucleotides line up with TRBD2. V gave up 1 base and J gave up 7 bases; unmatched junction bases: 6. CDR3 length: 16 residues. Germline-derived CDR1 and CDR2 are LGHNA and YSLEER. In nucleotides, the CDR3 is TGCGCCAGCAGCCAAGTAGCGGGGGGCCCAATCGGGGAGCTGTTTTTT. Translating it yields CASSQVAGGPIGELFF.

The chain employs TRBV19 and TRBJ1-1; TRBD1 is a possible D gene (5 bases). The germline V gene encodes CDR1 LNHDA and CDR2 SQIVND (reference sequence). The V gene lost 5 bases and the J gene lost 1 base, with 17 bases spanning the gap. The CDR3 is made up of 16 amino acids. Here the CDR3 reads CASSFRESRGNTEAFF. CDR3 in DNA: TGTGCCAGTAGTTTCCGAGAAAGTAGGGGGAACACTGAAGCTTTCTTT.

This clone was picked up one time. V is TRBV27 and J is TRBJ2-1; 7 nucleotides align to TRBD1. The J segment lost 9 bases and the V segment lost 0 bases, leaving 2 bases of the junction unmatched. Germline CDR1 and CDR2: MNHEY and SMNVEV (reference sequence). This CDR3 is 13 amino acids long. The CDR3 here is CASSLSRGSEQFF. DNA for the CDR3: TGTGCCAGCAGTTTATCCAGGGGGAGTGAGCAGTTCTTC.

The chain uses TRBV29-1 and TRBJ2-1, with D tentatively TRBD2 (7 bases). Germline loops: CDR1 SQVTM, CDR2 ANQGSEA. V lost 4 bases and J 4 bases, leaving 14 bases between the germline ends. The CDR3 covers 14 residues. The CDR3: CSVAPGGRYNEQFF. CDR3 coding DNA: TGCAGCGTTGCCCCGGGGGGCCGATACAATGAGCAGTTCTTC.

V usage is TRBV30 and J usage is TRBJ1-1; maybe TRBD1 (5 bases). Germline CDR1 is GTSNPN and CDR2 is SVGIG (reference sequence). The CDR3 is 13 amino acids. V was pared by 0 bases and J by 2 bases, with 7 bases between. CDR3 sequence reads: CAWSVQVNTEAFF. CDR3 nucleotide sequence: TGTGCCTGGAGTGTACAGGTTAACACTGAAGCTTTCTTT.

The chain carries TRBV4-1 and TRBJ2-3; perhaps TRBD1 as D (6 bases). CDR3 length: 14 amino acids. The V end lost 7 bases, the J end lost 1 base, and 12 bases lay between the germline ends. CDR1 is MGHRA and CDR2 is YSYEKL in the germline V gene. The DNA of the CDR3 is TGCGCCAGCACCCGGGACACAGGCACAGATACGCAGTATTTT. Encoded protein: CASTRDTGTDTQYF.

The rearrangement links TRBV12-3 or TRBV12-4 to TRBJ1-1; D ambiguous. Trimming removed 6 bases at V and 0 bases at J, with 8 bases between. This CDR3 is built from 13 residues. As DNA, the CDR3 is TGTGCCAGCAGCCTTAATGTGAACACTGAAGCTTTCTTT. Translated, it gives CASSLNVNTEAFF.

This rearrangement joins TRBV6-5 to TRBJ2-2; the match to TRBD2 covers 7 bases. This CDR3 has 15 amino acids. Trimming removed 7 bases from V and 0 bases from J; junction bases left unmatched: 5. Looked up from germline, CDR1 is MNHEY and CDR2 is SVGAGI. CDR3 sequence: CASTLLASNTGELFF. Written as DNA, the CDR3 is TGTGCCAGCACTTTACTAGCGTCGAACACCGGGGAGCTGTTTTTT.

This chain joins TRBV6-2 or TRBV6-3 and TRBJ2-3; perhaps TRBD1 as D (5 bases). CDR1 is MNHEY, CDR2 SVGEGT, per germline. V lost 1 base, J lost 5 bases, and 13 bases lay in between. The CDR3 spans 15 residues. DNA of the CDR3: TGTGCCAGCAGTTACTTTAGGGGCCCGCTAGATACGCAGTATTTT. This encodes CASSYFRGPLDTQYF.

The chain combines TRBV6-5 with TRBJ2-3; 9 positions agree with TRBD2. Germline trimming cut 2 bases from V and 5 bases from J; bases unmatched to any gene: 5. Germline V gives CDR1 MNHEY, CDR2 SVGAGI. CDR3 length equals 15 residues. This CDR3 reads CASSYGGRARDTQYF. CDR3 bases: TGTGCCAGCAGTTACGGCGGGAGGGCCAGAGATACGCAGTATTTT.